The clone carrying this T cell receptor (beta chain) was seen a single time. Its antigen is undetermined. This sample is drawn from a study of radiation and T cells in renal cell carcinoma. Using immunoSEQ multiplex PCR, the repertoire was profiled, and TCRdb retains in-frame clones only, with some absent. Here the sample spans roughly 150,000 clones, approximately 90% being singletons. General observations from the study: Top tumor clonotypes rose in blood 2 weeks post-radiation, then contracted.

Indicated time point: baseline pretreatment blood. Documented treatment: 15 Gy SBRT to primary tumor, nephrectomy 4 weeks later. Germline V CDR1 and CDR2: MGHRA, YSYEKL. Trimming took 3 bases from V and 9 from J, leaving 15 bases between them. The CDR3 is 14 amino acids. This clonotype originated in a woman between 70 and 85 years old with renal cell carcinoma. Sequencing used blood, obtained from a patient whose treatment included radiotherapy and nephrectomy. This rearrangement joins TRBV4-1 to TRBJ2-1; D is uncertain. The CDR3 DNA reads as TGCGCCAGCAGCCAGCCTCAAATGGGGATTGAGCAGTTCTTC. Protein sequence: CASSQPQMGIEQFF.